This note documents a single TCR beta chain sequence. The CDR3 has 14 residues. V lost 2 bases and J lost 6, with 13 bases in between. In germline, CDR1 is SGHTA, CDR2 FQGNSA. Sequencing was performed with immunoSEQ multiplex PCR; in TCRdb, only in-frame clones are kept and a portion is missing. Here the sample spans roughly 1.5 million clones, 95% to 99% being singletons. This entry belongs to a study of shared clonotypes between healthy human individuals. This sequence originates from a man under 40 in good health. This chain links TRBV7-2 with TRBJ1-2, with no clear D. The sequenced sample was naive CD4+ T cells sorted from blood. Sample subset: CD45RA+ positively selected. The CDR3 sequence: CASSLLAGPDGYTF. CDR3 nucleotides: TGTGCCAGCAGCTTATTGGCCGGACCTGATGGCTACACCTTC.